This T cell receptor (beta chain) was sequenced in a study of shared clonotypes between healthy human individuals. Germline trimming cut 4 bases from V and 6 bases from J; bases unmatched to any gene: 5. Germline-derived CDR1 and CDR2 are MNHEY and SMNVEV (reference sequence). The CDR3 has 13 residues. Points from the study as a whole: Non-shared clonotypes displayed generation probabilities falling below those of clonotypes present in all four donors. Having only a few donors restricted how much genetic and exposure-history diversity was captured. For sorted subsets, rarefaction showed incomplete sequencing despite large depth.

Notes on this clone: What it recognizes is unknown. Other DNA sequences in this specimen translate into the identical CDR3.

The repertoire was sequenced with immunoSEQ multiplex PCR; TCRdb's copy has only in-frame clones and lacks some. Of about 580,000 clones listed, about 98% are singletons. CD45RO-negative cells were positively selected for CCR7, leaving out terminally differentiated effector memory CD45RA+ cells. The origin of this receptor is a man aged 25 to 40 in good health. This sequence joins TRBV27 and TRBJ2-7, with 8 bases lining up with TRBD1. Sequencing used naive CD8+ T cells sorted from blood. The CDR3 DNA sequence: TGTGCCAGCAGTTGGACAGGGAAAAGCGAGCAGTACTTC. Its translation is CASSWTGKSEQYF.